The subject of this entry is one TCR beta chain. Authors' data handling: The authors estimated nucleated cell counts from reference gene primer amplification. The data were produced by immunoSEQ multiplex PCR, yet TCRdb's version contains in-frame clones alone and is incomplete. V, J and clone size reflect that table, while D and trimming were determined from the DNA. The sample lists 200,000 to 300,000 clones, 85% to 90% seen once, with roughly 5.6% in the top ten. The sample is drawn from a study of blood T cell repertoires in COVID-19. Whole-study context: T cells, B-cell-depleted T cells, or PBMCs provided the cDNA or gDNA that served as material.

The ends were cut back, 2 bases at V and 0 bases at J, with 11 bases in the middle. This CDR3 region has 16 residues. Germline-derived CDR1 and CDR2 are LNHDA and SQIVND (reference sequence). The chain combines TRBV19 with TRBJ1-5, with D possibly matching TRBD1 (6 bases). Sequenced input: peripheral blood. The sequence was obtained from a woman between 55 and 75 years old with COVID-19, enrolled during active disease. DNA for the CDR3: TGTGCCAGTAGTATACTCGGACAGTATAGCAATCAGCCCCAGCATTTT. This translates into CASSILGQYSNQPQHF.